Below, 2 T cell receptor beta chains from the same sample are listed, as sequenced in a study of CD8 T cells in Susac syndrome. Roughly 0.5 to 1 ug RNA was reverse transcribed with random hexamers. MiXCR, applied by TCRdb to the immunoSEQ multiplex PCR reads, yields one record per CDR3 protein. The table lists some 96,000 distinct CDR3 sequences, about 93% of them singletons, with approximately 0.3% in the top ten. Sequenced input: CD4+ T cells from PBMCs. The receptor source for this set is a human donor with Susac syndrome.

V gene TRBV30 combines with J gene TRBJ1-2; maybe TRBD1 (6 bases). The CDR3 totals 11 residues. In germline, CDR1 is GTSNPN, CDR2 SVGIG (reference sequence). The V end lost 0 bases, the J end lost 9 bases, and 8 bases lay between the germline ends. CDR3 bases: TGTGCCTGGAGTGTACAGGGCCGCTACACCTTC. Translating gives CAWSVQGRYTF.

This chain uses TRBV12-3 or TRBV12-4 with TRBJ2-5; D gene uncertain. Trimming took 4 bases from V and 7 from J, leaving 7 bases between them. This CDR3 region has 11 residues. CDR3: CASSYAGTQYF. The CDR3 DNA reads as TGTGCCAGCAGTTACGCTGGGACCCAGTACTTC.